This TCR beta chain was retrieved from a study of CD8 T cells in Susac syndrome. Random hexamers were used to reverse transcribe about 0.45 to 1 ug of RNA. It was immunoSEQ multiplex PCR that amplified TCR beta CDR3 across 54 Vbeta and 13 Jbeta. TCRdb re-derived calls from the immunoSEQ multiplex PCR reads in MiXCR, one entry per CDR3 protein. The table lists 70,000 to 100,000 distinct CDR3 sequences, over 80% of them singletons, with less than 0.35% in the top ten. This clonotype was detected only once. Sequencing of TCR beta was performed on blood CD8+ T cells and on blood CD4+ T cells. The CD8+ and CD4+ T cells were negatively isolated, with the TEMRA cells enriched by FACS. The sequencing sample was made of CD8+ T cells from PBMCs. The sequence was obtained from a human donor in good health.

CDR3 protein: CASSLDDFSYNEQFF. The CDR3 DNA reads TGTGCCAGCAGCTTGGATGACTTCTCATACAATGAGCAGTTCTTC. The chain couples TRBV5-5 to TRBJ2-1; D uncertain. Germline-derived CDR1 and CDR2 are SGHKS and YYEKEE (reference sequence). V was shortened by 0 bases and J by 4 bases, with 11 bases between the two germline ends. The CDR3 consists of 15 residues.